The rows below give T cell receptor beta chains drawn from one sample of a study of T cells after yellow fever vaccination. TCRdb reprocessed the 5' RACE reads via MiXCR and lists one record per CDR3 protein. The data contain around 600,000 distinct CDR3 sequences, approximately 13% of them singletons. The input for sequencing was PBMCs, taken on the day of the yellow fever booster vaccination. The source of these receptors is a man under 40 who received the YFV17D yellow fever vaccine. The CDR3 runs from the conserved cysteine through the conserved F or W. The D gene is left open where the match is weak. Not every row has a clone size; where given, it reads once, few, many or a size class.

v_call: TRBV10-3
clone_size: few
d_call: NA
j_call: TRBJ1-4
cdr3_aa: CAISEEQRTNEKLFF
cdr3_nt: TGTGCCATCAGTGAGGAACAGAGAACTAATGAAAAACTGTTTTTT

v_call: TRBV7-2
clone_size: NA
d_call: TRBD2
j_call: TRBJ2-7
cdr3_aa: CASSLQREFEQYF
cdr3_nt: TGTGCCAGCAGCTTACAGCGGGAATTCGAGCAGTACTTC

v_call: TRBV4-3
clone_size: few
d_call: TRBD2
j_call: TRBJ2-7
cdr3_aa: CASSQERELSYEQYF
cdr3_nt: TGCGCCAGCAGCCAAGAGCGGGAGTTGTCCTACGAGCAGTACTTC

v_call: TRBV20-1
clone_size: NA
d_call: NA
j_call: TRBJ2-2
cdr3_aa: CSAMYGRGELFF
cdr3_nt: TGCAGTGCTATGTACGGGAGAGGGGAGCTGTTTTTT

v_call: TRBV20-1
clone_size: NA
d_call: NA
j_call: TRBJ1-1
cdr3_aa: CSARGVIHTQMNTEAFF
cdr3_nt: TGCAGTGCTAGAGGGGTGATCCATACGCAAATGAACACTGAAGCTTTCTTT

v_call: TRBV3-1
clone_size: few
d_call: NA
j_call: TRBJ2-7
cdr3_aa: CASSHRDGGGQYF
cdr3_nt: TGTGCCAGCAGCCACCGGGACGGCGGAGGGCAGTACTTC

v_call: TRBV20-1
clone_size: few
d_call: NA
j_call: TRBJ2-1
cdr3_aa: CSAGLLNNEQFF
cdr3_nt: TGCAGTGCTGGGCTCCTTAACAATGAGCAGTTCTTC

v_call: TRBV12-3/TRBV12-4
clone_size: NA
d_call: NA
j_call: TRBJ2-5
cdr3_aa: CASNDNGETQYF
cdr3_nt: TGTGCCAGCAATGACAACGGAGAGACCCAGTACTTC

v_call: TRBV7-2
clone_size: NA
d_call: NA
j_call: TRBJ2-7
cdr3_aa: CASSPGPVDYEQYF
cdr3_nt: TGTGCCAGCAGCCCCGGGCCTGTCGACTACGAGCAGTACTTC

v_call: TRBV5-1
clone_size: many
d_call: NA
j_call: TRBJ2-1
cdr3_aa: CASSADVGVLNEQFF
cdr3_nt: TGCGCCAGCAGCGCCGACGTAGGGGTATTAAATGAGCAGTTCTTC

v_call: TRBV20-1
clone_size: NA
d_call: TRBD2
j_call: TRBJ2-1
cdr3_aa: CSAQRSLAGVPSPFF
cdr3_nt: TGCAGTGCCCAAAGGTCGCTAGCGGGAGTCCCCTCTCCGTTCTTC

v_call: TRBV27
clone_size: NA
d_call: TRBD2
j_call: TRBJ2-7
cdr3_aa: CASQPRGGRSYEQYF
cdr3_nt: TGTGCCAGCCAACCCCGGGGAGGGAGGTCCTACGAGCAGTACTTC

v_call: TRBV2
clone_size: NA
d_call: NA
j_call: TRBJ2-1
cdr3_aa: CASSEGWGSKNNEQFF
cdr3_nt: TGTGCCAGCAGTGAAGGGTGGGGGTCTAAAAACAATGAGCAGTTCTTC

v_call: TRBV7-8
clone_size: NA
d_call: TRBD1
j_call: TRBJ1-5
cdr3_aa: CASSFGQAGGQPQHF
cdr3_nt: TGTGCCAGCAGCTTCGGACAGGCCGGGGGTCAGCCCCAGCATTTT

v_call: TRBV20-1
clone_size: few
d_call: TRBD1
j_call: TRBJ2-5
cdr3_aa: CSARGTGGETQYF
cdr3_nt: TGCAGTGCTAGAGGGACAGGGGGAGAGACCCAGTACTTC

v_call: TRBV7-2
clone_size: few
d_call: NA
j_call: TRBJ2-7
cdr3_aa: CASSFPGSGGPEQYF
cdr3_nt: TGTGCCAGCAGCTTCCCCGGGAGCGGAGGGCCCGAGCAGTACTTC

v_call: TRBV4-3
clone_size: few
d_call: NA
j_call: TRBJ1-5
cdr3_aa: CASSQDTGANQPQHF
cdr3_nt: TGCGCCAGCAGCCAAGATACGGGCGCCAATCAGCCCCAGCATTTT

v_call: TRBV29-1
clone_size: few
d_call: NA
j_call: TRBJ1-4
cdr3_aa: CSARKGGGTNEKLFF
cdr3_nt: TGCAGCGCCCGAAAGGGGGGAGGAACTAATGAAAAACTGTTTTTT

v_call: TRBV28
clone_size: few
d_call: TRBD1
j_call: TRBJ1-3
cdr3_aa: CASSSGGSGNTIYF
cdr3_nt: TGTGCCAGCAGCTCAGGGGGCTCTGGAAACACCATATATTTT

v_call: TRBV6-1
clone_size: many
d_call: NA
j_call: TRBJ2-2
cdr3_aa: CASSERVRLLNTGELFF
cdr3_nt: TGTGCCAGCAGTGAAAGGGTTCGACTATTGAACACCGGGGAGCTGTTTTTT

v_call: TRBV6-2/TRBV6-3
clone_size: NA
d_call: NA
j_call: TRBJ2-7
cdr3_aa: CASSYPSPPYEQYF
cdr3_nt: TGTGCCAGCAGTTACCCCTCGCCGCCCTACGAGCAGTACTTC

v_call: TRBV18
clone_size: NA
d_call: NA
j_call: TRBJ1-1
cdr3_aa: CASSPEGGKTEAFF
cdr3_nt: TGTGCCAGCTCACCCGAAGGGGGAAAGACTGAAGCTTTCTTT

v_call: TRBV7-9
clone_size: few
d_call: NA
j_call: TRBJ2-3
cdr3_aa: CASSLRGDGTDTQYF
cdr3_nt: TGTGCCAGCAGCTTAAGGGGAGACGGTACAGACACGCAGTATTTT

v_call: TRBV20-1
clone_size: NA
d_call: NA
j_call: TRBJ2-7
cdr3_aa: CIARDQGIAYEQYF
cdr3_nt: TGCATTGCTAGAGACCAGGGGATTGCGTACGAGCAGTACTTC

v_call: TRBV2
clone_size: NA
d_call: TRBD2
j_call: TRBJ2-1
cdr3_aa: CATRGGKEQFF
cdr3_nt: TGTGCCACCCGGGGGGGAAAAGAGCAGTTCTTC

v_call: TRBV6-5
clone_size: few
d_call: NA
j_call: TRBJ1-5
cdr3_aa: CASSRPAQPQHF
cdr3_nt: TGTGCCAGCAGCCGTCCCGCTCAGCCCCAGCATTTT

v_call: TRBV6-1
clone_size: few
d_call: NA
j_call: TRBJ2-2
cdr3_aa: CASKQRAGELFF
cdr3_nt: TGTGCCAGCAAGCAGCGGGCCGGGGAGCTGTTTTTT

v_call: TRBV6-2/TRBV6-3
clone_size: many
d_call: TRBD1
j_call: TRBJ1-1
cdr3_aa: CASRLRTGRRNTEAFF
cdr3_nt: TGTGCCAGCAGGCTACGGACAGGGAGAAGGAACACTGAAGCTTTCTTT

v_call: TRBV6-5
clone_size: few
d_call: TRBD1
j_call: TRBJ1-2
cdr3_aa: CASSWDSGYGYTF
cdr3_nt: TGTGCCAGCAGTTGGGACAGTGGTTATGGCTACACCTTC

v_call: TRBV6-1
clone_size: NA
d_call: NA
j_call: TRBJ2-7
cdr3_aa: CASSPRTEIYEQYF
cdr3_nt: TGTGCCAGCAGCCCTCGGACAGAAATTTACGAGCAGTACTTC

v_call: TRBV4-2
clone_size: few
d_call: NA
j_call: TRBJ2-5
cdr3_aa: CASSQDQGEETQYF
cdr3_nt: TGTGCCAGCAGCCAAGATCAGGGCGAGGAGACCCAGTACTTC

v_call: TRBV12-3/TRBV12-4
clone_size: few
d_call: TRBD1
j_call: TRBJ2-1
cdr3_aa: CASSSDRGHGFF
cdr3_nt: TGTGCCAGCAGTTCGGACAGGGGGCATGGGTTCTTC

v_call: TRBV20-1
clone_size: few
d_call: TRBD2
j_call: TRBJ2-7
cdr3_aa: CSGTSYEQYF
cdr3_nt: TGCAGCGGGACTAGCTACGAGCAGTACTTC

v_call: TRBV5-1
clone_size: few
d_call: NA
j_call: TRBJ1-6
cdr3_aa: CASSLTGSSPLHF
cdr3_nt: TGCGCCAGCAGCTTGACAGGGTCTTCACCCCTCCACTTT

v_call: TRBV5-5
clone_size: many
d_call: NA
j_call: TRBJ1-1
cdr3_aa: CASSQAVNTEAFF
cdr3_nt: TGTGCCAGCAGCCAGGCAGTAAACACTGAAGCTTTCTTT

v_call: TRBV7-2
clone_size: many
d_call: TRBD1
j_call: TRBJ2-3
cdr3_aa: CASSPRQGGPDTQYF
cdr3_nt: TGTGCCAGCAGCCCCAGACAGGGGGGCCCAGATACGCAGTATTTT

v_call: TRBV5-1
clone_size: NA
d_call: TRBD2
j_call: TRBJ2-3
cdr3_aa: CASSYSGGPYDTQYF
cdr3_nt: TGCGCCAGCAGCTACTCGGGAGGGCCTTACGATACGCAGTATTTT

v_call: TRBV7-8
clone_size: NA
d_call: NA
j_call: TRBJ1-6
cdr3_aa: CASSPGRARSYNSPLHF
cdr3_nt: TGTGCCAGCAGTCCGGGGAGGGCTCGCTCCTATAATTCACCCCTCCACTTT

v_call: TRBV2
clone_size: NA
d_call: NA
j_call: TRBJ2-5
cdr3_aa: CASSEDSSTQETQYF
cdr3_nt: TGTGCCAGCAGTGAGGACAGCAGCACCCAAGAGACCCAGTACTTC

v_call: TRBV10-1
clone_size: NA
d_call: TRBD2
j_call: TRBJ2-7
cdr3_aa: CASSGTSVSEQYF
cdr3_nt: TGCGCCAGCAGTGGGACTAGCGTTTCCGAGCAGTACTTC

v_call: TRBV5-1
clone_size: NA
d_call: NA
j_call: TRBJ2-2
cdr3_aa: CASRAIAGELFF
cdr3_nt: TGCGCCAGCAGAGCGATCGCCGGGGAGCTGTTTTTT

v_call: TRBV10-3
clone_size: few
d_call: TRBD1
j_call: TRBJ2-1
cdr3_aa: CAIRSGTGVNEQFF
cdr3_nt: TGTGCCATCAGATCCGGGACAGGGGTCAATGAGCAGTTCTTC